This T cell receptor (beta chain) came from a study of T cell responses to AZD1222 COVID-19 vaccine. V was cut by 1 base and J by 3 bases, with 6 bases left in between. This CDR3 spans 13 amino acids. Per the germline V gene, CDR1 is LNHNV and CDR2 is YYDKDF (reference sequence). The assay was immunoSEQ multiplex PCR, and TCRdb's table has in-frame clones only and misses some. This sample has under 200,000 clones, with 90% to 95% found just once. Study results and caveats: The repertoires were collected only after the peak T cell response. Clonal diversity was possibly underestimated, and white British individuals and females predominated among donors.

Points on this clone: Antigen specificity is unknown.

Sample: peripheral blood, taken 28 days after the second AZD1222 dose. The chain recombines TRBV15 with TRBJ1-1; D call uncertain. This clonotype was sampled from an adult who received the AZD1222 COVID-19 vaccine. The CDR3 sequence is CATSRVRDTEAFF. The CDR3 bases are TGTGCCACCAGCAGAGTGAGGGACACTGAAGCTTTCTTT.